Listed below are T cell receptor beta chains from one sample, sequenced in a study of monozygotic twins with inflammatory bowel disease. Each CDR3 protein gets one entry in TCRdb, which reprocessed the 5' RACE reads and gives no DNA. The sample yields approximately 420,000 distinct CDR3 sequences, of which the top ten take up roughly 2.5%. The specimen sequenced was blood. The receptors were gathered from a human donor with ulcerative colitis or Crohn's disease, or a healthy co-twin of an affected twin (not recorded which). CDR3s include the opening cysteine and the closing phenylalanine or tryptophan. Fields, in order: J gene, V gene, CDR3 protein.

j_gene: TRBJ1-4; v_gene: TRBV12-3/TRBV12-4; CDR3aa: CASRPEGSTNEKLFF
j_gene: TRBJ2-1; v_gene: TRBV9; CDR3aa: CASSVARGQQNEQFF
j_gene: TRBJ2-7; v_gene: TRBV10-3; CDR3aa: CAIRGGVASYEQYF
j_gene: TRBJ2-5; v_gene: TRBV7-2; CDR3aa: CASSSGSFRETQYF
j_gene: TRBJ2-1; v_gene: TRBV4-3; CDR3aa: CASSQLAGGPGNEQFF
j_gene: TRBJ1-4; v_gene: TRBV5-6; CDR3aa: CASRGSNEKLFF
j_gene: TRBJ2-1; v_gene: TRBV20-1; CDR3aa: CSARDARQPYNEQFF
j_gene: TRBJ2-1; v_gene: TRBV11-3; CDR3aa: CASSLAGGFYNEQFF
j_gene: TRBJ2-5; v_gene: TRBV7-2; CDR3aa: CASSLDPSRVETQYF
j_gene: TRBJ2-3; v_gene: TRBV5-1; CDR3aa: CASSLGSGGDTQYF
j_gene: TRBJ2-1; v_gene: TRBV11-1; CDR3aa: CASSRGMGSGFGVNNEQFF
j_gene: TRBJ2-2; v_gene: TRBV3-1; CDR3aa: CASSQDWPRTGELFF
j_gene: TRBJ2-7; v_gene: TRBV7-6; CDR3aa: CASSLSGKGFYEQYF
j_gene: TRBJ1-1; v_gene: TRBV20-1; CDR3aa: CTARKGMNTEAFF
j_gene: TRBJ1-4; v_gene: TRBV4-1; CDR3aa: CASSQPIPTNEKLFF
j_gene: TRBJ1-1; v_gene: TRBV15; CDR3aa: CATSRYREGNTEAFF
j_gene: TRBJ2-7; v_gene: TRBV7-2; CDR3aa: CASSLGGRPYEQYF
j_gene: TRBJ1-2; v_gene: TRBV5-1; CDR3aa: CASSLDRSGVFGYTF
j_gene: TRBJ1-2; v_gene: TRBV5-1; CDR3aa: CASSQSLGEGIPLYF
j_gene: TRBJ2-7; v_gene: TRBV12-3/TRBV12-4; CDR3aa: CASSLTPAEQYF
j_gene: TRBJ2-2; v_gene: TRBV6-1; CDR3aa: CASSELLTGELFF
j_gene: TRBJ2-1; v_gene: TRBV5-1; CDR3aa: CASSFTGYNEQFF
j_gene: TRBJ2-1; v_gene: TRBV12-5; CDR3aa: CASGIAGGGNNEQFF
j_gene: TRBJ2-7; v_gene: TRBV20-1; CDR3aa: CSAGGSFPEQYF
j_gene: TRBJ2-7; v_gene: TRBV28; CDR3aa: CASSRPGAVNEQYF
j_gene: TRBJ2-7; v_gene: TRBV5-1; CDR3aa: CASSDHYEQYF
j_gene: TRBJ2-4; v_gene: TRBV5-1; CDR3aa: CASSDSKNIQYF
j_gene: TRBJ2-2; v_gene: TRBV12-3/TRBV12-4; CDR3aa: CASRYRTSGSAGGTGELFF
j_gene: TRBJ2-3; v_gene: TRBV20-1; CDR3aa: CSARAGLAGGPPPDTQYF
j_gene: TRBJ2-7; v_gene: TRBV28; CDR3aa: CASKRTLYEQYF
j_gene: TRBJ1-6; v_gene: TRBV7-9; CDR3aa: CASTLGGSPLHF
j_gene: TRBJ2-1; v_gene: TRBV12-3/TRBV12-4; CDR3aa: CASSLTRVPNEQFF
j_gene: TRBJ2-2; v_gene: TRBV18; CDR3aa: CASSPRDSGELFF
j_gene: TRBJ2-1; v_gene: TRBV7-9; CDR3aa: CASSSPGAVLYNEQFF
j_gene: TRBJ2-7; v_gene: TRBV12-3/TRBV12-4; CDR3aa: CASSLSRGEQYF
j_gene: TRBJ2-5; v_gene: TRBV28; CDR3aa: CASSFFPGAIQETQYF
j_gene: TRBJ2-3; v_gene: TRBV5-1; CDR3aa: CASSLSLAGGSTDTQYF
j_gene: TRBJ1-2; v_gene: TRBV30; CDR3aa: CAWRLTLLSRGNTYGYTF
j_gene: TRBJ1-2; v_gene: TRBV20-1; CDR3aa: CSARATGLTRQGIRYGYTF
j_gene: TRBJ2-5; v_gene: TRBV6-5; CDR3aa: CASSYSRTGQETQYF
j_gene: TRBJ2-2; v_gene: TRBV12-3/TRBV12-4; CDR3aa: CASSQKPSGELFF
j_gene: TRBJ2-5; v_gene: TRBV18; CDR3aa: CASSPQGKTQYF
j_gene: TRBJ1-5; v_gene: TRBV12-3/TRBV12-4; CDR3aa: CASSLRGGPNQPQHF
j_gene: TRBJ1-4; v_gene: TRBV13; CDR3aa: CASSGRQGEINNGDEKLFF
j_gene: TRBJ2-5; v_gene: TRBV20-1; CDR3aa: CSAQAGGAQETQYF
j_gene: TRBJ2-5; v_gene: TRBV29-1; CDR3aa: CSVKWSQETQYF
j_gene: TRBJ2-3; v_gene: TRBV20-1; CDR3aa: CSRLAQSTDTQYF
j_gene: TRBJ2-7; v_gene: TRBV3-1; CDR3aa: CASSQDYGLGTYEQYF
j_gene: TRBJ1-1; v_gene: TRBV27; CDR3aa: CASSQDRAGTEAFF
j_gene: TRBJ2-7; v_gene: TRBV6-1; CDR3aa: CASSERSSGAYEQYF
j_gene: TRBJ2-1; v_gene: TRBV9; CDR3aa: CASSDGVRYEQFF